The T cell receptor (beta chain) under discussion was sequenced for a study of blood T cell repertoires in COVID-19. Across the study: T cells, B-cell-depleted T cells, or PBMCs supplied cDNA or gDNA.

The germline V gene encodes CDR1 SGHAT and CDR2 FQNNGV. There are 13 residues in the CDR3. In the original processing: Researchers report that nucleated cell counts were estimated from reference gene primer amplification. This table comes from immunoSEQ multiplex PCR, and its TCRdb copy is limited to in-frame clones, with some not included. V, J and clone size were drawn from that table, and D and trimming were deduced from the DNA. The sample records roughly 120,000 clones, 85% to 90% being singletons. Note on this clone: A junction boundary mismatches the germline segment, possibly from a read error.

The chain employs TRBV11-2 and TRBJ1-6; 7 bases map to TRBD1. This clonotype was obtained from a woman between 45 and 60 years old with active or convalescent COVID-19. The sequencing sample was made of peripheral blood. In nucleotides, the CDR3 is TGTGCCAGCAGCTTGAACTCGGGACAGAAAAGGATTTTT. It translates to CASSLNSGQKRIF.